These 8 T cell receptor beta chains came from one sample sequenced in a study of control samples from healthy donors and cancer patients. Assay: immunoSEQ multiplex PCR; the TCRdb copy retains only in-frame clones and omits some. The repertoire consists of around 170,000 clones, with 80% to 95% occurring once and the leading ten covering roughly 0.7%. Sequencing was performed on blood. These receptors were obtained from a young woman in good health.

This chain joins TRBV6-5 and TRBJ1-3; D remains unclear. Germline-derived CDR1 and CDR2 are MNHEY and SVGAGI. Trimming pared 0 bases from V and 4 bases from J, leaving 10 bases between. This CDR3 is built from 15 residues. The CDR3 is CASSYSGLPGNTIYF. The DNA of the CDR3 is TGTGCCAGCAGTTACTCGGGGTTGCCGGGAAACACCATATATTTT.

V and J are TRBV27 and TRBJ2-7; a weak D match, TRBD2 (6 bases). V gave up 3 bases and J gave up 4 bases, with 10 bases separating them. CDR1 is MNHEY and CDR2 is SMNVEV in the germline V gene (reference sequence). CDR3 size: 13 residues. The chain's CDR3 is CASSFREPYEQYF. The CDR3 nucleotides read TGTGCCAGCAGTTTCCGGGAGCCTTACGAGCAGTACTTC.

The rearrangement joins TRBV3-1 (or the pseudogene TRBV3-2) to TRBJ1-3; D possibly corresponds to TRBD1 (6 bases). Trimming pared 4 bases from V and 0 bases from J, leaving 19 bases between. This CDR3 region has 18 residues. Germline assignment: CDR1 LGHDT and CDR2 YNNKEL (reference sequence). The CDR3 loop reads CASSPTVGTTLSGNTIYF. CDR3 DNA sequence: TGTGCCAGCAGCCCAACTGTCGGGACAACACTCTCTGGAAACACCATATATTTT.

The gene calls are TRBV7-2 and TRBJ1-6; possibly TRBD1 for D (5 bases). Trimming stripped 0 bases from V and 7 bases from J, with 10 bases between. CDR3 size: 15 residues. Per germline, CDR1 SGHTA and CDR2 FQGNSA. DNA of the CDR3: TGTGCCAGCAGCTTAGCAGGGGTTAGGAATTCACCCCTCCACTTT. Protein product: CASSLAGVRNSPLHF.

This rearrangement joins TRBV7-2 to TRBJ1-3; 9 bases are a match to TRBD1. The CDR3 loop spans 16 amino acids. V gave up 2 bases and J gave up 1 base; unmatched junction bases: 3. CDR1 is SGHTA and CDR2 is FQGNSA in the germline V gene. This CDR3 is CASSLPDRGSGNTIYF. In DNA form, the CDR3 reads TGTGCCAGCAGCTTACCGGACAGGGGTTCTGGAAACACCATATATTTT.

This chain uses TRBV7-8 with TRBJ2-7; D is uncertain. Germline lookup yields CDR1 SGHVS and CDR2 FQNEAQ. Between the trimmed V and J ends, which lost 5 bases and 1 base, there was a span of 9 bases. CDR3 size: 13 residues. CDR3 sequence (DNA): TGTGCCAGCAGCCAAGACACGTCCTACGAGCAGTACTTC. This sequence encodes CASSQDTSYEQYF.

This clone was seen a single time. The chain has TRBV15 and TRBJ1-2; TRBD1 is a possible D gene (5 bases). Germline-derived CDR1 and CDR2 are LNHNV and YYDKDF (reference sequence). V was trimmed by 0 bases and J by 4 bases, leaving 24 bases between them. CDR3 length: 19 residues. The CDR3 nucleotides are TGTGCCACCAGCAGAGATGAAGGAGCACTCCTGGGGACCCTCTATGGCTACACCTTC. Translating gives CATSRDEGALLGTLYGYTF.

The rearrangement links TRBV5-1 to TRBJ1-3; D uncertain. This CDR3 region has 15 residues. The germline CDR1 and CDR2 sequences are SGHRS and YFSETQ. Trimming removed 3 bases at V and 4 bases at J, with 14 bases between. The CDR3 loop is CASSSGGSGGNTIYF. The CDR3 nucleotides read TGCGCCAGCAGCTCCGGAGGATCAGGAGGAAACACCATATATTTT.